The entry below gives a single TCR beta chain sequence along with its context. Its antigen is as yet unknown. The sample belongs to a study of T cells in Graves' hyperthyroidism and ophthalmopathy. Overall study findings and caveats: Researchers report that a 13 V-J model separated ophthalmopathy from stable hyperthyroidism.

CDR1 is KGHSH, CDR2 LQKENI, per germline. With 0 bases removed from V and 5 bases from J, the gap between germline ends came to 14 bases. This CDR3 region has 16 residues. Each diagnosis drew on symptoms, thyroxine, TRAb, thyroid ultrasound and orbital computed tomography findings. It was RNA transcripts that yielded the amplified TCR beta CDR3 regions. With the HTBI primer set, the TCR CDR3 went through a first round of RT-PCR. TCRdb itself ran the multiplex PCR reads through MiXCR, one entry per CDR3 protein. The sample contains roughly 500,000 distinct CDR3 sequences, about 45% of which appear only once.

The sequencing sample was made of peripheral blood or thyroid tissue (not recorded which). The chain recombines TRBV18 with TRBJ1-5; a possible D gene is TRBD1 (5 bases). This receptor was identified in an adult woman with Graves' disease, either hyperthyroidism or ophthalmopathy (not recorded which). The CDR3, as DNA: TGTGCCAGCTCACCACCGTCAGGGATGGGCGATCAGCCCCAGCATTTT. Amino acid sequence: CASSPPSGMGDQPQHF.